The clone carrying this T cell receptor beta chain occurred once. Assignment of participants to cohorts was predicated upon participant-reported clinical history. This record comes from a study of blood T cell repertoires in COVID-19. TCRdb's table, derived via immunoSEQ multiplex PCR, lists solely in-frame clones and lacks some. The repertoire includes about 350,000 clones, approximately 91% of them detected once, and approximately 0.97% sits in the top ten. The CDR3 is 13 amino acids. Germline assignment: CDR1 MNHEY and CDR2 SVGAGI. V was trimmed by 2 bases and J by 8 bases, leaving 9 bases between them.

The sequence derives from a young woman who had been exposed to COVID-19. The sample was PBMCs or T cells enriched from blood (not recorded which). The chain recombines TRBV6-5 with TRBJ1-4, with unresolved D. CDR3 nucleotides: TGTGCCAGCAGTTACGGACCGGGGGAAAAACTGTTTTTT. Its protein product is CASSYGPGEKLFF.